This T cell receptor beta chain is drawn from a study of blood T cell repertoires in COVID-19. Original data processing: The authors estimated nucleated cell counts from reference gene primer amplification. Clones were read by immunoSEQ multiplex PCR, and TCRdb kept only the in-frame ones, dropping some. That table gives V, J and clone size, and the DNA gave D and trimming. The table records about 420,000 clones, about 87% of them present only once. The CDR3 length is 14 residues. CDR1 and CDR2 from the germline V gene are SQVTM and ANQGSEA. V was clipped by 5 bases and J by 2 bases; unmatched bases: 0.

This receptor was obtained from a man younger than 35 with COVID-19, enrolled during active disease. The sequencing input was peripheral blood. The rearrangement joins TRBV29-1 to TRBJ2-1, with TRBD2 matching 13 bases. In DNA, the CDR3 is TGCAGCGTTACTAGCGGGAGGGCCTACAATGAGCAGTTCTTC. Its translation: CSVTSGRAYNEQFF.